This TCR beta chain was profiled in a study of T-cell reconstitution after alpha-beta-depleted transplantation in children. General study findings and limits: Alpha-beta T cells about two months after transplant reportedly derived from several hundred expanded graft clones. When one year had passed after transplant, most T-cell counts and diversity came from newly produced T cells. Elevated TCRbeta diversity at day 60 was traced, in some patients, to surviving recipient T cells and thymic progenitors.

Preparing the TCRbeta library involved the use of unique molecular identifiers. TCRdb recomputed calls from the PCR reads with MiXCR, one row per CDR3 protein. The sample yields over 45,000 distinct CDR3 sequences, nearly 9.5% seen once. In regard to this clonotype: Its antigen is not known.

This clonotype was sampled from a male patient aged 2-10 years who had a stem cell transplant for chronic granulomatous disease, so the T cells may come from the graft donor. Sequences were derived from PBMCs, mostly from graft donor cells, sampled 60 days after TCRalphabeta/CD19-depleted stem cell transplant.

In DNA form, the CDR3 reads TGTGCCAGCAGCCCTGTGTTGGGTTCACCCCTCCACTTT. It codes for CASSPVLGSPLHF. The chain couples TRBV7-2 to TRBJ1-6; unclear D gene. Trimming shortened V by 5 bases and J by 9 bases, and 11 bases separated the two germline ends. This CDR3 contains 13 residues. Per germline, CDR1 SGHTA and CDR2 FQGNSA.